What follows is one T cell receptor beta chain and its context. Its antigen remains unknown. This sample is drawn from a study of PD-L1 blockade in urothelial cancer. Study-wide background: Blood analysis took place 3 weeks (second dose) and 6 weeks after treatment start. Median blood clonality was roughly 0.087, with some 89,000 unique TCRs. Study observations and caveats: Those with durable benefit had larger increases in tumor-associated blood clones at 3 weeks.

Libraries were prepared by immunoSEQ multiplex PCR; TCRdb keeps only in-frame clonotypes and omits some of them. The sample gives some 45,000 clones, roughly 90% of which show up once; around 25% is in the top ten. There are 15 residues in the CDR3. The J segment lost 6 bases and the V segment lost 0 bases, leaving 5 bases of the junction unmatched. The V gene's germline CDR1 is KGHSH and CDR2 LQKENI. Specified time point: pretreatment peripheral blood. The V gene is TRBV18, the J gene TRBJ1-2; 9 bases line up with TRBD1. Specimen: PBMCs, collected around atezolizumab (anti-PD-L1) treatment. The receptor was derived from a donor older than 35 with urothelial cancer. CDR3 residues: CASSPPGQGRDGYTF. The CDR3 bases are TGTGCCAGCTCACCACCCGGACAGGGGCGGGATGGCTACACCTTC. The full variable domain, in which reference TRBV18 and TRBJ1-2 provide the parts outside the CDR3, is NAGVMQNPRHLVRRRGQEARLRCSPMKGHSHVYWYRQLPEEGLKFMVYLQKENIIDESGMPKERFSAEFPKEGPSILRIQQVVRGDSAAYFCASSPPGQGRDGYTFGSGTRLTVV.